Below are 18 T cell receptor beta chains sequenced from a single sample in a study of beta chain features in type 1 diabetes. Since all of the isolated RNA was reverse transcribed, expressed TCRB transcripts were what got sequenced. Profiled with immunoSEQ multiplex PCR; TCRdb holds only in-frame clones, not every one. In the table there are roughly 230,000 clones, over 9.5% of which are singletons. The sample taken for sequencing was naive CD4+ T cells from blood. Every receptor here comes from a young woman in good health.

This clone was detected many times. The V call is TRBV29-1, the J call TRBJ2-2, with unresolved D. With 6 bases removed from V and 2 bases from J, the gap between germline ends came to 4 bases. Per the germline V gene, CDR1 is SQVTM and CDR2 is ANQGSEA. The CDR3 length is 11 residues. As DNA, the CDR3 is TGCAGCGTGCGAAACACCGGGGAGCTGTTTTTT. Encoded protein: CSVRNTGELFF.

The chain employs TRBV5-1 and TRBJ2-5; 10 bases fit TRBD2. The CDR3 runs 15 residues. V was pared by 2 bases and J by 3 bases, with 4 bases of the junction left unmatched. Germline V gene lookup returns CDR1 SGHRS and CDR2 YFSETQ. CDR3 in DNA: TGCGCCAGCAGCTTAACCGGGACTAGCGAAGAGACCCAGTACTTC. The encoded protein is CASSLTGTSEETQYF.

This clone was seen ten or more times. The chain recombines TRBV29-1 with TRBJ1-1; D is unclear. The ends were cut back, 1 base at V and 2 bases at J, with 8 bases in the middle. Germline V gene lookup returns CDR1 SQVTM and CDR2 ANQGSEA. This CDR3 comprises 13 residues. CDR3 nucleotide sequence: TGCAGCGTTGAAGTACTCCTCAACACTGAAGCTTTCTTT. Protein product: CSVEVLLNTEAFF.

This rearrangement joins TRBV7-2 to TRBJ1-4; no clear D gene. The CDR3 sequence is 15 residues long. From germline, CDR1 is SGHTA and CDR2 FQGNSA. With 2 bases removed from V and 0 bases from J, the gap between germline ends came to 7 bases. The CDR3 here is CASSLTVATNEKLFF. The CDR3 nucleotides are TGTGCCAGCAGCTTAACAGTAGCAACTAATGAAAAACTGTTTTTT.

This sequence joins TRBV7-9 and TRBJ1-4, with D maybe TRBD1 (6 bases). Germline loops: CDR1 SEHNR, CDR2 FQNEAQ (reference sequence). The CDR3 is 15 residues long. V dropped 1 base and J dropped 6 bases, with 12 bases sitting between them. The CDR3 protein is CASSLGRGPDEKLFF. CDR3 nucleotide sequence: TGTGCCAGCAGCTTAGGCAGGGGTCCGGATGAAAAACTGTTTTTT.

A few counts support this clone. The chain combines TRBV27 with TRBJ1-5; D remains ambiguous. The CDR3 covers 10 residues. V lost 10 bases and J lost 2, with 3 bases in between. Germline lookup yields CDR1 MNHEY and CDR2 SMNVEV (reference sequence). CDR3 coding DNA: TGTGCCACCTGCAATCAGCCCCAGCATTTT. It specifies CATCNQPQHF.

The chain has TRBV5-6 and TRBJ1-2; a weak D match, TRBD1 (6 bases). The V gene's germline CDR1 is SGHDT and CDR2 YYEEEE. The ends were cut back, 1 base at V and 7 bases at J, with 14 bases in the middle. The CDR3 sequence is 14 residues long. CDR3 protein: CASSLWRGPSGYTF. The CDR3 DNA reads as TGTGCCAGCAGCTTGTGGCGGGGGCCCTCTGGCTACACCTTC. Full variable domain (remainder filled in from reference TRBV5-6 and TRBJ1-2): DAGVTQSPTHLIKTRGQQVTLRCSPKSGHDTVSWYQQALGQGPQFIFQYYEEEERQRGNFPDRFSGHQFPNYSSELNVNALLLGDSALYLCASSLWRGPSGYTFGSGTRLTVV.

About this clone itself: Different DNA sequences within this sample yield the same CDR3. The chain recombines TRBV7-9 with TRBJ2-3, with D unresolved. Germline CDR1 SEHNR, CDR2 FQNEAQ (reference sequence). The CDR3 runs to 14 residues. The germline V and J ends were trimmed by 1 base and 2 bases, with 7 bases remaining between them. The CDR3 here is CASSLGQYTDTQYF. The CDR3, as DNA: TGTGCCAGCAGCTTAGGGCAGTACACAGATACGCAGTATTTT.

The J gene is TRBJ2-1, the V gene TRBV10-3; perhaps TRBD2 as D (7 bases). Germline loops: CDR1 ENHRY, CDR2 SYGVKD. V lost 11 bases to trimming and J lost 2 bases, with 19 bases between them. This CDR3 is 15 amino acids long. The CDR3 DNA follows: TGTGCCGGCAGGGGAGGGGCGAGTCCCTACAATGAGCAGTTCTTC. Translating it yields CAGRGGASPYNEQFF.

The J gene is TRBJ1-6, the V gene TRBV6-1, with 8 bases lining up with TRBD1. V lost 6 bases and J lost 10; bases outside the gene matches: 8. Germline V gene data show CDR1 as MNHNS and CDR2 as SASEGT. The CDR3 is made up of 14 amino acids. The CDR3 loop is CASRQGQANSPLHF. The CDR3, as DNA: TGTGCCAGCAGGCAGGGACAGGCGAACTCACCCCTCCACTTT.

This clone was seen at least ten times. The J gene is TRBJ2-7, the V gene TRBV7-9; 12 bases align to TRBD2. The length of the CDR3 is 14 residues. J was trimmed by 12 bases and V by 3 bases; bases with no gene match: 9. Germline lookup yields CDR1 SEHNR and CDR2 FQNEAQ (reference sequence). CDR3 DNA sequence: TGTGCCAGCAGCTTCACAGGACTAGCGGGGCCGGGGTACTTC. This translates into CASSFTGLAGPGYF.

The CDR3 coding sequence is TGTGCCTGGAAAAGCGGGGGGACGAACACCGGGGAGCTGTTTTTT. It codes for CAWKSGGTNTGELFF. The chain links TRBV30 to TRBJ2-2; TRBD2 aligns across 9 bases. Trimming cost V 4 bases and J 0 bases; bases outside gene matches: 3. Germline assignment: CDR1 GTSNPN and CDR2 SVGIG (reference sequence). CDR3 length equals 15 residues.

The J gene is TRBJ2-7, the V gene TRBV5-4, with TRBD2 identical over 9 bases. The CDR3 runs 16 residues. J gave up 1 base and V 4 bases, and 9 bases lay outside the gene matches. Germline V gives CDR1 SGHNT, CDR2 YYREEE (reference sequence). For the CDR3, the DNA is TGTGCCAGCAGCCTAATAGCGGGGGTGGGGTCCTACGAGCAGTACTTC. As protein: CASSLIAGVGSYEQYF.

This clone was counted a few times. This CDR3 is CASSLERGTEAFF. CDR3 coding DNA: TGTGCCAGCAGCTTAGAAAGGGGCACTGAAGCTTTCTTT. This chain joins TRBV7-2 and TRBJ1-1; possibly TRBD1 for D (5 bases). Germline CDR1 and CDR2: SGHTA and FQGNSA. Trimming cost V 1 base and J 4 bases, with 7 bases left between them. This CDR3 contains 13 residues.

There are a few counts of this clone. The CDR3 region is CASQTHNYGYTF. The CDR3 nucleotides read TGTGCCAGCCAGACTCATAACTATGGCTACACCTTC. J is TRBJ1-2 and V is TRBV19; D gene uncertain. This CDR3 has 12 residues. Germline V gene sequence: CDR1 LNHDA, CDR2 SQIVND (reference sequence). Trimming took off 9 bases at V and 1 base at J, with 9 bases between the two ends.

This clone was counted between two and nine times. V is TRBV30 and J is TRBJ1-4; D is undetermined. The CDR3 is made up of 11 amino acids. Per germline, CDR1 GTSNPN and CDR2 SVGIG (reference sequence). Trimming took off 2 bases at V and 7 bases at J, with 5 bases between the two ends. As DNA, the CDR3 is TGTGCCTGGAGTAGGAGTGAAAAACTGTTTTTT. Protein sequence: CAWSRSEKLFF.

The rearrangement uses TRBV30 and TRBJ2-3, with 8 bases identical to TRBD1. Germline V gene data show CDR1 as GTSNPN and CDR2 as SVGIG (reference sequence). After removal of 2 bases from V and 1 base from J, the junction contained 2 bases not matched to a gene. The CDR3 runs 14 residues. The CDR3 DNA sequence: TGTGCCTGGAGTCCAGGGGGCGGCACAGATACGCAGTATTTT. It encodes CAWSPGGGTDTQYF.

This clone occurred a few times. The chain links TRBV5-4 to TRBJ2-5; perhaps TRBD2 as D (6 bases). The length of the CDR3 is 14 residues. The germline gives CDR1 SGHNT, CDR2 YYREEE (reference sequence). V dropped 4 bases and J dropped 4 bases, with 14 bases sitting between them. The DNA of the CDR3 is TGTGCCAGCAGCGGAGGAGGGCCTGGAGAGACCCAGTACTTC. Translation gives CASSGGGPGETQYF.